Given below is one T cell receptor beta chain in context. The data belong to a study of blood T cell repertoires in COVID-19. At the level of the study: COVID-19 samples collected from the United States, Italy and Spain covered acute and convalescent phases.

V was pared by 0 bases and J by 7 bases, with 2 bases of the junction left unmatched. The V gene's germline CDR1 is LNHNV and CDR2 YYDKDF (reference sequence). This CDR3 spans 14 amino acids. The table came from immunoSEQ multiplex PCR; TCRdb's copy has only in-frame clones and leaves some out. The sample records more than 100,000 clones, more than 75% being singletons. The V gene is TRBV15, the J gene TRBJ1-5; 8 bases map to TRBD1. The sequenced sample was peripheral blood. This clonotype was sampled from a man in his 70s with active COVID-19. The CDR3 sequence is CATSREAGGQPQHF. In DNA form, the CDR3 reads TGTGCCACCAGCAGAGAGGCAGGGGGCCAGCCCCAGCATTTT.